This T cell receptor (beta chain) was profiled in a study of T cells in localized non-small cell lung cancer. Findings of the study overall: Higher blood T cell density tracked longer overall survival.

Assay used: immunoSEQ multiplex PCR; TCRdb lists only in-frame clones, some missing. Among approximately 63,000 clones listed, 80% to 90% were seen once. CDR1 is MNHEY, CDR2 SMNVEV, per germline (reference sequence). CDR3 size: 15 residues. The V end was cut by 3 bases, the J end by 0 bases, with 9 bases between. Details on this clone: The target antigen is unknown.

The sample was peripheral blood, taken before any cancer treatment. This sequence was found in a man aged 35-75 years with stage I squamous cell lung carcinoma. This chain uses TRBV27 with TRBJ1-5; D remains unclear. The CDR3 region is CASSFRPYSNQPQHF. Here the CDR3 DNA reads TGTGCCAGCAGTTTTAGGCCTTATAGCAATCAGCCCCAGCATTTT.